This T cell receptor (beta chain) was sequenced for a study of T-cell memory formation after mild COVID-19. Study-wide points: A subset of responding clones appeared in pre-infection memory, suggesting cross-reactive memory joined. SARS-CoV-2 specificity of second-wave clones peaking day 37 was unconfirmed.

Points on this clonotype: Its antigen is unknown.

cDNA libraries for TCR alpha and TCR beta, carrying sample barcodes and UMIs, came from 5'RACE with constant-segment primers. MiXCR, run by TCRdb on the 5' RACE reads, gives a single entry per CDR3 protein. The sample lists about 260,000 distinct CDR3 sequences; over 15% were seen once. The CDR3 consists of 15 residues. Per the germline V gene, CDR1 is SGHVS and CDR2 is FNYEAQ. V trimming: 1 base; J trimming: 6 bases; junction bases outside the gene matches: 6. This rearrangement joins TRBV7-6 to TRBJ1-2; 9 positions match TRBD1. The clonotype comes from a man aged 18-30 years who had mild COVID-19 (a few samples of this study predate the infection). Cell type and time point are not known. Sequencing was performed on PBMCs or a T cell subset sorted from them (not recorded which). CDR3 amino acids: CASSLGAGTGNGYTF. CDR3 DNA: TGTGCCAGCAGCTTAGGGGCCGGGACAGGGAATGGCTACACCTTC.